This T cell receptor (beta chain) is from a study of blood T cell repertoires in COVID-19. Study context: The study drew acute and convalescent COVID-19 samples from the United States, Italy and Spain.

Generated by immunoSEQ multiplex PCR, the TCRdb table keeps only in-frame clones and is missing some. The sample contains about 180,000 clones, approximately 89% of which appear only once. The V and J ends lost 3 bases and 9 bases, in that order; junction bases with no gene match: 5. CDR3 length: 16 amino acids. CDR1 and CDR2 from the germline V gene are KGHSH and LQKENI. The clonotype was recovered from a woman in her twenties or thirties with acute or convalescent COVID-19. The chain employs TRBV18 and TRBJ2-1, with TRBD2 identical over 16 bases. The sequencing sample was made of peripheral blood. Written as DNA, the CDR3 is TGTGCCAGCTCACCGGGACTAGCGGGAGGGCCGAGTGAGCAGTTCTTC. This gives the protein CASSPGLAGGPSEQFF.